This T cell receptor beta chain was retrieved from a study of cytomegalovirus exposure and HLA in healthy donors. Primers included in the PCR were 60 Vbeta and 13 Jbeta primers. The data were produced by immunoSEQ multiplex PCR, yet TCRdb's version contains in-frame clones alone and is incomplete. Counted here are 100,000 to 150,000 clones, roughly 74% occurring once; the ten biggest clones make up about 4%. The sequence came from a woman aged 45-60 years in good health and CMV-seropositive. The sample was PBMCs.

This chain's CDR3 is CASSIAGDGYTF. The CDR3, as DNA: TGTGCCAGTAGTATTGCGGGGGATGGCTACACCTTC. This chain joins TRBV19 and TRBJ1-2, with D possibly being TRBD1 (5 bases). Germline V lookup: CDR1 LNHDA, CDR2 SQIVND (reference sequence). Trimming pared 3 bases from V and 6 bases from J, leaving 8 bases between. This CDR3 comprises 12 residues.